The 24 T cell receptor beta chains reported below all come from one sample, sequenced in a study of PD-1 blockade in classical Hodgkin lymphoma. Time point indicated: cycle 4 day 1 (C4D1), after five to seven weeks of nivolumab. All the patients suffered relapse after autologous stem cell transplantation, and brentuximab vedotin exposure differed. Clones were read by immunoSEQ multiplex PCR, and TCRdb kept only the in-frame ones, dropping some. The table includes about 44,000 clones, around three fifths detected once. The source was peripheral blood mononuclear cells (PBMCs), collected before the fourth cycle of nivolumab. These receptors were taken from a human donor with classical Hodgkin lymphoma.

CDR3: CASSFATGELFF. The DNA for the CDR3 is TGTGCCAGCAGCTTTGCCACCGGGGAGCTGTTTTTT. The V and J genes are TRBV7-9 and TRBJ2-2; D is undetermined. The CDR3 extends over 12 amino acids. Per the germline V gene, CDR1 is SEHNR and CDR2 is FQNEAQ (reference sequence). V lost 3 bases, J lost 4 bases, and 3 bases lay in between.

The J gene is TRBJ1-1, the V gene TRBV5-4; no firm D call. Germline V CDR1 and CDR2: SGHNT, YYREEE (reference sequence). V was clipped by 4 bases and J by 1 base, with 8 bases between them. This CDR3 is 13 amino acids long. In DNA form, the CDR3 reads TGTGCCAGCAGCCCCTCGGAGAACACTGAAGCTTTCTTT. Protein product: CASSPSENTEAFF.

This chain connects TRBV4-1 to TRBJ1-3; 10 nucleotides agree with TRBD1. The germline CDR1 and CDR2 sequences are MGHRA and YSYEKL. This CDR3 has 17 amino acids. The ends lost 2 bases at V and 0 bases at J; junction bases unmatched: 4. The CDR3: CASSQRGQGSSGNTIYF. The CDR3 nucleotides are TGCGCCAGCAGCCAACGGGGACAGGGGAGCTCTGGAAACACCATATATTTT.

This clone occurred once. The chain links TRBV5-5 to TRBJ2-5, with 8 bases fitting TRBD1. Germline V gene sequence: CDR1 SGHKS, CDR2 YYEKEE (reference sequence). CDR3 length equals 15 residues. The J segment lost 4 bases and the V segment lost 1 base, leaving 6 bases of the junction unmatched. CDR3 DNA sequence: TGTGCCAGCAGCTTGTTAACAGGGGGAAGAGAGACCCAGTACTTC. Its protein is CASSLLTGGRETQYF.

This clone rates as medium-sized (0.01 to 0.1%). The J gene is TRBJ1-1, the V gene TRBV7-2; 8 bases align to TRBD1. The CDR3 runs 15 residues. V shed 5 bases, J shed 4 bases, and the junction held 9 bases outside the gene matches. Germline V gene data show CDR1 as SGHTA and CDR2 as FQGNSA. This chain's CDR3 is CASSLGQVMTTEAFF. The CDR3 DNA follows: TGTGCCAGCAGCCTGGGACAGGTGATGACCACTGAAGCTTTCTTT.

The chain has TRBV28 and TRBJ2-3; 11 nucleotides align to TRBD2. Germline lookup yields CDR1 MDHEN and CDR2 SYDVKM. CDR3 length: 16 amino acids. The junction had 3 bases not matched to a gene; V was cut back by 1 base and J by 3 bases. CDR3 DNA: TGTGCCAGCAGTTTATTAGCGGGAGGGCTAACAGATACGCAGTATTTT. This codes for CASSLLAGGLTDTQYF.

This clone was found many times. The CDR3 bases are TGTGCCAGCAGGGAGGGGCTAGTTTACAATGAGCAGTTCTTC. Protein product: CASREGLVYNEQFF. The chain has TRBV25-1 and TRBJ2-1; D is perhaps TRBD2 (6 bases). Trimming pared 6 bases from V and 4 bases from J, leaving 13 bases between. Germline CDR1 is MGHDK and CDR2 is SYGVNS. This CDR3 has 14 amino acids.

DNA for the CDR3: TGTGCCAGCAGCTTAGAACAGGTCCTTGCAACTAATGAAAAACTGTTTTTT. Its protein product is CASSLEQVLATNEKLFF. The chain employs TRBV7-9 and TRBJ1-4, with D possibly matching TRBD1 (5 bases). The CDR3 sequence is 17 residues long. Germline lookup yields CDR1 SEHNR and CDR2 FQNEAQ (reference sequence). V was pared by 1 base and J by 0 bases, with 12 bases between.

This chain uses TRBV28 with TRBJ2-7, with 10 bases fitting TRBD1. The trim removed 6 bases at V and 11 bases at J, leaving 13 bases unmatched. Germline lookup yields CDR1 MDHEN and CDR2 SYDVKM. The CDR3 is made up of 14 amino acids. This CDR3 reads CASSTPGQGEVKYF. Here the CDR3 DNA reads TGTGCCAGCAGCACCCCCGGACAGGGGGAAGTAAAGTACTTC.

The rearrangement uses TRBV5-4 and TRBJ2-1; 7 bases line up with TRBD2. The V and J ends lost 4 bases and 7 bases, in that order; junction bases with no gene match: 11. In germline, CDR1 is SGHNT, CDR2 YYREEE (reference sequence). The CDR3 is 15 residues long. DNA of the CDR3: TGTGCCAGCAGCCCCCAGGGAGGGGATATGAATGAGCAGTTCTTC. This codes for CASSPQGGDMNEQFF.

The CDR3 here is CASSVDSGGQETQYF. In nucleotides, the CDR3 is TGTGCCAGCAGCGTAGATAGCGGGGGGCAAGAGACCCAGTACTTC. The chain links TRBV9 to TRBJ2-5, with TRBD2 identical over 10 bases. This CDR3 contains 15 residues. V trimming: 0 bases; J trimming: 2 bases; junction bases outside the gene matches: 1. The germline V gene has CDR1 SGDLS and CDR2 YYNGEE.

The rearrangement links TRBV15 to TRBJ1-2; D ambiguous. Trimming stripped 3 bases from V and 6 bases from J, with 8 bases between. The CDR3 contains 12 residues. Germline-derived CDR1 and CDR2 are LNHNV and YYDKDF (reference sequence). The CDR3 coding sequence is TGTGCCACCAGCAGGTTTAAGAATGGCTACACCTTC. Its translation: CATSRFKNGYTF.

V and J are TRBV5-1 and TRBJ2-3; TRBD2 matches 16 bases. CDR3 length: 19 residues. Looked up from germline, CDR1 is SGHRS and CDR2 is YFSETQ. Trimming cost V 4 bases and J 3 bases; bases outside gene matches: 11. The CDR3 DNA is TGCGCCAGCAGCCGGGGACTAGCGGGGGGGCCGGAATTGACAGATACGCAGTATTTT. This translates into CASSRGLAGGPELTDTQYF.

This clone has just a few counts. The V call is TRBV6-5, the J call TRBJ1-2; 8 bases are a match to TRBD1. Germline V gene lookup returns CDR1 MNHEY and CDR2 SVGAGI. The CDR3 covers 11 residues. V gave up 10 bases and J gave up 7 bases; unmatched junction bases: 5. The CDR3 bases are TGTGCCACCGTGACAGGGGTTGGCTACACCTTC. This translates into CATVTGVGYTF.

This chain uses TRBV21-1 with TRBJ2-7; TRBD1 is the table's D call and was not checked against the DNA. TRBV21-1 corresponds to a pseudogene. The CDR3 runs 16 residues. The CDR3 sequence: CASSTFVRDRVYEQYF. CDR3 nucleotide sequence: TGTGCCAGCAGCACCTTCGTGCGGGACAGGGTCTACGAGCAGTACTTC.

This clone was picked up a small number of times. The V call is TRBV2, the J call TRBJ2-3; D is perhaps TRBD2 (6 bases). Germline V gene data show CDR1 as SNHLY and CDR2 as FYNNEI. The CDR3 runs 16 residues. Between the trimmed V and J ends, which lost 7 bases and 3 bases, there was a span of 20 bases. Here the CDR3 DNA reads TGTGCCAGCAAATCGGCACGGGAGTGGAGGACAGATACGCAGTATTTT. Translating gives CASKSAREWRTDTQYF.

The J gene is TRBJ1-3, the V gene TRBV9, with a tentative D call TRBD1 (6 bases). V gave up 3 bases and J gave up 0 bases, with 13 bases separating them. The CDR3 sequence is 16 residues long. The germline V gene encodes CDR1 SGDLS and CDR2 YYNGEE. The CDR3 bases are TGTGCCAGCAGCGCCGACAGGCCGAGCTCTGGAAACACCATATATTTT. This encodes CASSADRPSSGNTIYF.

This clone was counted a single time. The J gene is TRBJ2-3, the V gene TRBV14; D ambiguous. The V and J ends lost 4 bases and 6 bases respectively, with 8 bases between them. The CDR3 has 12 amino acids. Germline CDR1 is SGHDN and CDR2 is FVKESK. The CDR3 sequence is CASSPLVDTQYF. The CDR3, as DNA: TGTGCCAGCAGCCCCCTCGTCGATACGCAGTATTTT.

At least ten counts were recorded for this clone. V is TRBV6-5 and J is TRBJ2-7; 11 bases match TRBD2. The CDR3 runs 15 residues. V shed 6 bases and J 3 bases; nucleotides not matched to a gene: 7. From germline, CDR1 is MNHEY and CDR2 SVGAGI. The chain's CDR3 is CASSSTSGGFYEQYF. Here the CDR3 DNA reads TGTGCCAGCAGCTCCACTAGCGGGGGTTTCTACGAGCAGTACTTC.

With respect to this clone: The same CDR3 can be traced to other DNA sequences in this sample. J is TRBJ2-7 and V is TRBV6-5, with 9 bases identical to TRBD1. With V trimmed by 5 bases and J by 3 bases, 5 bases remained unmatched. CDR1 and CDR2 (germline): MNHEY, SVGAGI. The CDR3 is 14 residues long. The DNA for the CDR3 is TGTGCCAGCAGTCCCGGGACAGGGCGCTACGAGCAGTACTTC. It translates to CASSPGTGRYEQYF.

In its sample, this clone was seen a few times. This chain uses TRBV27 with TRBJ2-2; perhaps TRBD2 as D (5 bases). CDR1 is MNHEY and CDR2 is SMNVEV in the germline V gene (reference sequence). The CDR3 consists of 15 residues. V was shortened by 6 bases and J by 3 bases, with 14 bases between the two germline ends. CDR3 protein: CASRRAGGYTGELFF. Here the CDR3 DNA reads TGTGCCAGCAGACGGGCGGGCGGGTACACCGGGGAGCTGTTTTTT.

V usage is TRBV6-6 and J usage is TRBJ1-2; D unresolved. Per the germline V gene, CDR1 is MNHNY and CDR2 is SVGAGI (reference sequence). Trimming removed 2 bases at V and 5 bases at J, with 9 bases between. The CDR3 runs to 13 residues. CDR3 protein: CASSYTDGYGYTF. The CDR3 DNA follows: TGTGCCAGCAGTTACACGGACGGATATGGCTACACCTTC.

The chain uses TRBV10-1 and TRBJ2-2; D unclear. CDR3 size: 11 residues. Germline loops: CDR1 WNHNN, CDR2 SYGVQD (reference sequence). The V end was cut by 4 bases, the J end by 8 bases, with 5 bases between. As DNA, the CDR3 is TGCGCCAGCAGTGGAGGTGGGGAGCTGTTTTTT. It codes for CASSGGGELFF.

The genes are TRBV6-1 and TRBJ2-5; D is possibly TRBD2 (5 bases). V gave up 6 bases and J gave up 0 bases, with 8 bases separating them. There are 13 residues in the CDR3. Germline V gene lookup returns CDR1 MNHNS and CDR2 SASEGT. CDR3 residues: CASRRGYQETQYF. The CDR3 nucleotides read TGTGCCAGCAGAAGAGGGTACCAAGAGACCCAGTACTTC.